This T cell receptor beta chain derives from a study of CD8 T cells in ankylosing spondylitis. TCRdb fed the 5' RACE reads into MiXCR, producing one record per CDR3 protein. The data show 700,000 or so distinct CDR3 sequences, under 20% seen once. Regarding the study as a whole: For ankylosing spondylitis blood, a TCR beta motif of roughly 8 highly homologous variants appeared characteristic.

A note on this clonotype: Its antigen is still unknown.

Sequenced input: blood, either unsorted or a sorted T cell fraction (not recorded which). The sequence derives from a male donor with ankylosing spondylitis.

CDR3 DNA: TGTGCCAGCAGCCCGGCCGGGACAGGGAACACCGGGGAGCTGTTTTTT. Translated: CASSPAGTGNTGELFF. The rearrangement links TRBV12-3 or TRBV12-4 to TRBJ2-2; TRBD1 agrees at 8 bases. The CDR3 covers 16 residues. The V and J ends lost 6 bases and 1 base, in that order; junction bases with no gene match: 7.